These T cell receptor beta chains were read from a single sample in a study of T cell changes during pregnancy in multiple sclerosis. Sequenced by immunoSEQ multiplex PCR; TCRdb stores in-frame clones only, minus some. The table shows approximately 11,000 clones, with around 88% occurring only once. Sequences were derived from CD8+ T cells from peripheral blood mononuclear cells, sampled in the first trimester of pregnancy. The receptors were gathered from a female donor in good health, enrolled as a control in a pregnancy study. Each CDR3 is given with its conserved first and last residue. Each record gives: D gene, V gene, clone size, J gene, CDR3 protein, CDR3 DNA. The D gene is left open where the match is weak. The size of a clone is reported for some rows only, either as once, few or many, or as a class for expanded clones.

TRBD2	TRBV19	.	TRBJ2-3	CASSIDMTSGGAGLRDTQYF	TGTGCCAGTAGTATAGATATGACTAGCGGGGGGGCTGGTCTTCGGGATACGCAGTATTTT
.	TRBV6-4	.	TRBJ2-1	CASSADGGYNEQFF	TGTGCCAGCAGTGCCGACGGGGGCTACAATGAGCAGTTCTTC
.	TRBV23-1	.	TRBJ2-7	CASTGNRGEQYF	TGCGCCAGCACAGGGAATAGGGGCGAGCAGTACTTC
.	TRBV27	.	TRBJ1-4	CASRGGGATNEKLFF	TGTGCCAGCCGGGGGGGTGGGGCAACTAATGAAAAACTGTTTTTT
TRBD1	TRBV7-9	.	TRBJ2-1	CASSLQTGGDEQFF	TGTGCCAGCAGCCTCCAGACAGGGGGCGATGAGCAGTTCTTC
.	TRBV30	.	TRBJ2-6	CAWSVEGGTGANVLTF	TGTGCCTGGAGTGTAGAGGGGGGGACTGGGGCCAACGTCCTGACTTTC
.	TRBV19	.	TRBJ1-2	CASSGVPRGYTF	TGTGCCAGTAGCGGAGTTCCACGGGGCTACACCTTC
.	TRBV7-9	.	TRBJ2-7	CASSDGQPYEQYF	TGTGCCAGCAGCGACGGACAGCCCTACGAGCAGTACTTC
.	TRBV11-2	.	TRBJ1-2	CASSLGVVGTRGYTF	TGTGCCAGCAGCTTAGGAGTAGTTGGGACCCGGGGGTACACCTTC
.	TRBV14	.	TRBJ1-4	CASSQGYTVLNEKLFF	TGTGCCAGCAGCCAAGGCTACACAGTCCTTAATGAAAAACTGTTTTTT
.	TRBV14	.	TRBJ2-1	CASSQDAPGSSRNEQFF	TGTGCCAGCAGCCAAGATGCACCAGGTTCTTCTCGCAATGAGCAGTTCTTC
TRBD1	TRBV5-1	.	TRBJ1-1	CASSLVFRDSMNTEAFF	TGCGCCAGCAGCTTGGTGTTTAGGGACAGCATGAACACTGAAGCTTTCTTT
.	TRBV6-1	.	TRBJ1-3	CASSEEDSSGNTIYF	TGTGCCAGCAGTGAAGAGGACAGCTCTGGAAACACCATATATTTT
TRBD1	TRBV11-3	.	TRBJ2-1	CASSAGTGNEQFF	TGTGCCAGCAGCGCCGGGACAGGGAATGAGCAGTTCTTC
TRBD2	TRBV4-3	.	TRBJ2-1	CASSEGRAQNEQFF	TGCGCCAGCAGCGAGGGGAGGGCCCAGAATGAGCAGTTCTTC
TRBD2	TRBV5-1	.	TRBJ2-5	CASSLEVAGGQETQYF	TGCGCCAGCAGCTTGGAGGTAGCGGGGGGGCAGGAGACCCAGTACTTC
TRBD1	TRBV4-2	.	TRBJ1-1	CASSHDRGLEGTEAFF	TGTGCCAGCAGCCATGACAGGGGGCTGGAGGGAACTGAAGCTTTCTTT
TRBD1	TRBV4-3	.	TRBJ1-4	CASSLGQGSEKLFF	TGCGCCAGCAGCCTAGGACAGGGGAGTGAAAAACTGTTTTTT
.	TRBV7-2	.	TRBJ2-3	CASSLTGGTDTQYF	TGTGCCAGCAGCCTCACGGGGGGCACAGATACGCAGTATTTT
TRBD1	TRBV28	.	TRBJ1-1	CASSFPDRDTEAFF	TGTGCCAGCAGTTTCCCAGACAGGGACACTGAAGCTTTCTTT
TRBD1	TRBV9	few	TRBJ1-1	CASSPTGTGVWNTEAFF	TGTGCCAGCAGCCCAACCGGGACAGGGGTATGGAACACTGAAGCTTTCTTT
.	TRBV6-1	.	TRBJ1-2	CASSAEYGYTF	TGTGCCAGCAGTGCCGAGTATGGCTACACCTTC
.	TRBV21-1	.	TRBJ1-5	CASSKVACCNYSNQPQHF	TGTGCCAGCAGCAAAGTTGCATGTTGTAACTATAGCAATCAGCCCCAGCATTTT
.	TRBV7-6	.	TRBJ2-7	CASSLSESSEQYF	TGTGCCAGCAGCTTAAGCGAGAGCTCCGAGCAGTACTTC
TRBD1	TRBV5-1	.	TRBJ1-3	CASSLNHRGPGNTIYF	TGCGCCAGCAGCCTTAACCACAGGGGACCAGGAAACACCATATATTTT
TRBD1	TRBV5-1	.	TRBJ1-4	CASSLVLRDRGRTDNEKLFF	TGCGCCAGCAGCTTGGTTCTTCGGGACAGGGGGCGGACAGATAATGAAAAACTGTTTTTT
.	TRBV6-5	.	TRBJ2-2	CASSYYWGTNTGELFF	TGTGCCAGCAGTTACTACTGGGGCACGAACACCGGGGAGCTGTTTTTT
TRBD1	TRBV5-4	.	TRBJ1-5	CASSPGTGGNQPQHF	TGTGCCAGCAGCCCCGGGACAGGGGGCAATCAGCCCCAGCATTTT
.	TRBV6-1	.	TRBJ2-7	CASNAESGSYEQYF	TGTGCCAGCAATGCAGAGTCCGGGTCCTACGAGCAGTACTTC
.	TRBV2	.	TRBJ1-4	CASSEDRAGDEKLFF	TGTGCCAGCAGTGAGGATCGGGCAGGGGATGAAAAACTGTTTTTT
.	TRBV19	.	TRBJ2-5	CASKGGQETQYF	TGTGCCAGTAAGGGGGGGCAAGAGACCCAGTACTTC
TRBD1	TRBV6-1	.	TRBJ2-2	CASSGGTGDTGELFF	TGTGCCAGCAGTGGAGGGACAGGGGATACCGGGGAGCTGTTTTTT
TRBD1	TRBV27	.	TRBJ2-7	CASSLPGTGHEQYF	TGTGCCAGCAGTCTTCCCGGGACAGGGCACGAGCAGTACTTC
.	TRBV6-6	.	TRBJ2-7	CASSYSSAGTYEQYF	TGTGCCAGCAGTTACTCGTCAGCAGGGACCTACGAGCAGTACTTC
TRBD2	TRBV7-2	.	TRBJ2-7	CASSFGILAGVYEQYF	TGTGCCAGCAGCTTCGGAATATTAGCGGGTGTGTACGAGCAGTACTTC
.	TRBV4-3	.	TRBJ2-5	CASSQDMTPQETQYF	TGCGCCAGCAGCCAAGATATGACACCCCAAGAGACCCAGTACTTC
.	TRBV5-4	.	TRBJ1-6	CASSPDRISYNSPLHF	TGTGCCAGCAGCCCCGACAGGATCTCCTATAATTCACCCCTCCACTTT
.	TRBV6-5	once	TRBJ1-1	CASSSTGLASTEAFF	TGTGCCAGCAGTTCTACAGGGTTAGCGTCGACTGAAGCTTTCTTT
TRBD2	TRBV19	.	TRBJ2-1	CASSPGLEAGVYNEQFF	TGTGCCAGTAGTCCAGGTTTGGAAGCGGGGGTTTACAATGAGCAGTTCTTC
.	TRBV30	.	TRBJ2-1	CAWSYGDSYNEQFF	TGTGCCTGGAGTTACGGGGACTCCTACAATGAGCAGTTCTTC
TRBD2	TRBV6-4	few	TRBJ2-3	CASSDGGGSTDTQYF	TGTGCCAGCAGTGACGGGGGGGGGAGCACAGATACGCAGTATTTT
.	TRBV7-2	.	TRBJ2-7	CASSPGWEQYF	TGTGCCAGCAGCCCGGGGTGGGAGCAGTACTTC
.	TRBV6-5	.	TRBJ1-2	CASSYLSEGYGYTF	TGTGCCAGCAGTTACTTGTCAGAGGGCTATGGCTACACCTTC
.	TRBV9	.	TRBJ2-5	CASSSEELKETQYF	TGTGCCAGCAGCTCTGAGGAACTCAAAGAGACCCAGTACTTC
.	TRBV11-3	.	TRBJ2-7	CASSPLGGQQYF	TGTGCCAGCAGCCCGCTTGGTGGGCAGCAGTACTTC
TRBD1	TRBV6-5	.	TRBJ1-2	CASSSTGTARLYGYTF	TGTGCCAGCAGTTCAACCGGGACAGCCCGTTTATACGGCTACACCTTC
TRBD1	TRBV7-8	.	TRBJ2-3	CASSVWDSHTDTQYF	TGTGCCAGCAGCGTTTGGGACAGCCACACAGATACGCAGTATTTT
.	TRBV28	.	TRBJ1-1	CASSTPGMNTEAFF	TGTGCCAGCAGTACGCCAGGGATGAACACTGAAGCTTTCTTT
.	TRBV30	once	TRBJ1-2	CAWSVGQGLSYGYTF	TGTGCCTGGAGTGTAGGGCAGGGACTATCCTATGGCTACACCTTC
TRBD1	TRBV2	.	TRBJ2-5	CASRAGTVLGETQYF	TGTGCCAGCAGGGCCGGGACAGTCCTGGGAGAGACCCAGTACTTC
TRBD2	TRBV5-1	.	TRBJ2-1	CASSQVKSSGGDNEQFF	TGCGCCAGCAGCCAGGTCAAATCTAGCGGGGGGGACAATGAGCAGTTCTTC
TRBD2	TRBV7-2	once	TRBJ2-3	CASSFRLAGVSTDTQYF	TGTGCCAGCAGCTTCCGACTAGCGGGGGTCTCCACAGATACGCAGTATTTT
TRBD1	TRBV6-5	.	TRBJ1-2	CASRLGTGPLYGYTF	TGTGCCAGCAGACTCGGGACAGGGCCTCTCTATGGCTACACCTTC
.	TRBV7-9	.	TRBJ2-2	CATMGDNTGELFF	TGTGCCACCATGGGAGATAACACCGGGGAGCTGTTTTTT
.	TRBV5-6	once	TRBJ1-5	CASSGGLDSNQPQHF	TGTGCCAGCAGCGGGGGACTGGATAGCAATCAGCCCCAGCATTTT
.	TRBV5-1	few	TRBJ2-2	CASSLEIPGGSKTGELFF	TGCGCCAGCAGCTTGGAGATTCCGGGGGGCTCAAAGACCGGGGAGCTGTTTTTT
.	TRBV6-5	few	TRBJ2-7	CASSYSIVRAYEQYF	TGTGCCAGCAGTTACTCGATCGTCAGGGCATACGAGCAGTACTTC
TRBD1	TRBV29-1	.	TRBJ1-2	CSVEPRTGTYGYTF	TGCAGCGTTGAACCCCGGACAGGGACCTATGGCTACACCTTC
.	TRBV10-3	.	TRBJ1-5	CAISDGQGGQPQHF	TGTGCCATCAGTGACGGGCAGGGCGGTCAGCCCCAGCATTTT